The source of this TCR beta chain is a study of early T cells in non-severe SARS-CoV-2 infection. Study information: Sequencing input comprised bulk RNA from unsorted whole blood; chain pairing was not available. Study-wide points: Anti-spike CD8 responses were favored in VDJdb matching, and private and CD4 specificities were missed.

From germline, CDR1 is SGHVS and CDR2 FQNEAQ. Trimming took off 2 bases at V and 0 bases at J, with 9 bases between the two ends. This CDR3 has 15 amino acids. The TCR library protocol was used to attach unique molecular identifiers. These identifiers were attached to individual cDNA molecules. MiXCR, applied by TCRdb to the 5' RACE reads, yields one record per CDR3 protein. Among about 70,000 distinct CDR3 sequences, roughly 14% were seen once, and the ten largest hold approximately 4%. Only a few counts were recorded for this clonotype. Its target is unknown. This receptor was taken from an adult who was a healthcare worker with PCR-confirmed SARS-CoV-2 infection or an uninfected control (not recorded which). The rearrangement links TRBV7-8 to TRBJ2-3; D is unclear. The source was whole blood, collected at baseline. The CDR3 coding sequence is TGTGCCAGCAGCTTATTGGCATCTAGCACAGATACGCAGTATTTT. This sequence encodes CASSLLASSTDTQYF.